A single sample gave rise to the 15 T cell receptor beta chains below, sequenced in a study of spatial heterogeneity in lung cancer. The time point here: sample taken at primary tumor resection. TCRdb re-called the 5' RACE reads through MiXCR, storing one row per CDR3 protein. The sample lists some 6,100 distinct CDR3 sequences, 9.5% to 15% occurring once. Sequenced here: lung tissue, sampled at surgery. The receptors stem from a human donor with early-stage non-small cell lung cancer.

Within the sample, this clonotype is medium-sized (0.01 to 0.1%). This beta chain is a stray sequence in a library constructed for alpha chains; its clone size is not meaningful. Here the CDR3 DNA reads TGTGCCAGCAGACCTCCCGGGGACATAAACATTCAGTACTTC. This translates into CASRPPGDINIQYF. The chain joins TRBV6-2 or TRBV6-3 to TRBJ2-4, with D maybe TRBD1 (6 bases). This CDR3 comprises 14 residues. Germline V gene lookup returns CDR1 MNHEY and CDR2 SVGEGT. V gave up 6 bases and J gave up 6 bases, with 15 bases separating them.

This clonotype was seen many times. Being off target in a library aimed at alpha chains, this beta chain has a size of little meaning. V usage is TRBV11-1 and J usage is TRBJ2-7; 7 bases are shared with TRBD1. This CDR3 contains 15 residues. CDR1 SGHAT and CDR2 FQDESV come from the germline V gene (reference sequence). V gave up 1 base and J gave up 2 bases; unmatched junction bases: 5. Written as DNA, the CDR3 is TGTGCCAGCAGCTTAGACGGGACAGATCCCTACGAGCAGTACTTC. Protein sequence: CASSLDGTDPYEQYF.

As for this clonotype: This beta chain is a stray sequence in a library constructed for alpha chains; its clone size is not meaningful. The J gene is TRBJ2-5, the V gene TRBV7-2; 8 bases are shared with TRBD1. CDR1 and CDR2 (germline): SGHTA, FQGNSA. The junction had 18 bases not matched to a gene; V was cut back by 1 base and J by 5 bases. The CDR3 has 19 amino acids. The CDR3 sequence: CASSLEGQATGRRMETQYF. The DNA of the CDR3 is TGTGCCAGCAGCTTAGAGGGACAGGCGACAGGGAGGAGGATGGAGACCCAGTACTTC.

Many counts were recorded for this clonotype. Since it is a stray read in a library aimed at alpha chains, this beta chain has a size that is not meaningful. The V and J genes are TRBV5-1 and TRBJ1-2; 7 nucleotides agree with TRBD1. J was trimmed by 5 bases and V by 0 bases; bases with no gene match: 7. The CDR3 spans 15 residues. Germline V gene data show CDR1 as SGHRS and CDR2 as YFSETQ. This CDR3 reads CASSLEGGADYGYTF. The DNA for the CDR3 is TGCGCCAGCAGCTTGGAAGGGGGCGCTGATTATGGCTACACCTTC.

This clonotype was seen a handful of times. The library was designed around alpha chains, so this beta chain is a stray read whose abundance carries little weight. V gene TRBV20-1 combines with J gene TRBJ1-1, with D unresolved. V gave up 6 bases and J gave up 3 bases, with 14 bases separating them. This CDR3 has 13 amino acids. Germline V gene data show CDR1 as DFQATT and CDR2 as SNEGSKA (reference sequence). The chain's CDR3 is CSARMTPHTEAFF. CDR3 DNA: TGCAGTGCCCGGATGACACCCCACACTGAAGCTTTCTTT.

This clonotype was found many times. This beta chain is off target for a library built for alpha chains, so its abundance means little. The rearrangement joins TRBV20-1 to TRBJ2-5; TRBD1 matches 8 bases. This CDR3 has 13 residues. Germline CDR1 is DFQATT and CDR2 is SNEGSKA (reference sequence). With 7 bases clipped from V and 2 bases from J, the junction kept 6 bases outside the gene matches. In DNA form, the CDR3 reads TGCAGTGGATCAGGGGGCCTGCAAGAGACCCAGTACTTC. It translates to CSGSGGLQETQYF.

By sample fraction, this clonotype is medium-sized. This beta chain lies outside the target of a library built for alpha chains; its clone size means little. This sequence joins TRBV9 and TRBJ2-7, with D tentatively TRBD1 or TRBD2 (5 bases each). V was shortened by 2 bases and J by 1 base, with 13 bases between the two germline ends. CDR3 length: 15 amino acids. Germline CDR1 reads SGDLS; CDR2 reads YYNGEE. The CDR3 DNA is TGTGCCAGCAGCGTTGGGGGAGTGGGGTCCTACGAGCAGTACTTC. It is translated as CASSVGGVGSYEQYF.

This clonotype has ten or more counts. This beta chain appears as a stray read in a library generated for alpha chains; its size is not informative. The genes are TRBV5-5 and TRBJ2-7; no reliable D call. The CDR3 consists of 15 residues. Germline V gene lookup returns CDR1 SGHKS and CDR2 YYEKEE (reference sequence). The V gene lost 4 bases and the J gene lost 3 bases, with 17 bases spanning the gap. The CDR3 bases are TGTGCCAGCAGCCAGGTCCCTACTATTAACTACGAGCAGTACTTC. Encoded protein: CASSQVPTINYEQYF.

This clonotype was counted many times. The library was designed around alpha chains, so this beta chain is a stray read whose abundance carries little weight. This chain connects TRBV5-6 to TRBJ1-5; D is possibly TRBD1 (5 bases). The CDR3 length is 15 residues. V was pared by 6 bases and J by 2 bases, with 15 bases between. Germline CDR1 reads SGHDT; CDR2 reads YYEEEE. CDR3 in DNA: TGTGCCAGCACCCGGGCAGGGTCGGGCAATCAGCCCCAGCATTTT. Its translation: CASTRAGSGNQPQHF.

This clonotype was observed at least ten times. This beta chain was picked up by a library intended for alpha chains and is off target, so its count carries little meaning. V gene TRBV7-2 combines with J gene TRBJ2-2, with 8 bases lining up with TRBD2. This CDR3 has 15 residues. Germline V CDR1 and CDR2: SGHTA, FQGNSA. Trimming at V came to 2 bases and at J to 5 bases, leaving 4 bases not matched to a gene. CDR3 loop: CASSLSGRVTGELFF. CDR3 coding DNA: TGTGCCAGCAGCTTAAGCGGGAGAGTGACCGGGGAGCTGTTTTTT.

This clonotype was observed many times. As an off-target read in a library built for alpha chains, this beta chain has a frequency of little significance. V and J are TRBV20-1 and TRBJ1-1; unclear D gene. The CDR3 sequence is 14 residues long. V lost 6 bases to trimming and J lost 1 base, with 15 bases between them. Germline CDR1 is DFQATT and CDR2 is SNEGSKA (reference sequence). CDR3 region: CSARLQLTNTEAFF. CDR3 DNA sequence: TGCAGTGCAAGGTTACAGCTGACGAACACTGAAGCTTTCTTT.

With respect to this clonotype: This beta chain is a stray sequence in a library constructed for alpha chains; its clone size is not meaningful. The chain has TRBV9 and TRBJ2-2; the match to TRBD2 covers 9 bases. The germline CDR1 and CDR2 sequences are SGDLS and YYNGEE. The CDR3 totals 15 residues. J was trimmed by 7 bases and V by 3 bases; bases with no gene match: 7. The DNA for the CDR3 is TGTGCCAGCAGCGCGGGACTAGCTCGTAACGGGGAGCTGTTTTTT. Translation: CASSAGLARNGELFF.

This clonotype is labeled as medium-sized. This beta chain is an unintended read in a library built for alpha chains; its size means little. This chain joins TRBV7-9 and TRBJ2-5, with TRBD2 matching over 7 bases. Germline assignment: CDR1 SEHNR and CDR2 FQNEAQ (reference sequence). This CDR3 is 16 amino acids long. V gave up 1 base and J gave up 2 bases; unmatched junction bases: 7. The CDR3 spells CASSLGASGVQETQYF. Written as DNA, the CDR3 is TGTGCCAGCAGCTTAGGGGCTAGCGGAGTTCAAGAGACCCAGTACTTC.

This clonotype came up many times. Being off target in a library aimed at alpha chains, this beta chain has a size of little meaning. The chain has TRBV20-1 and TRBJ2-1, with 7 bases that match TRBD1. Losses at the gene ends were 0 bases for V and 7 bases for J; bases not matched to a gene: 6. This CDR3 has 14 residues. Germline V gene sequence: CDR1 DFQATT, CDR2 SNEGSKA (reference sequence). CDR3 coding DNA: TGCAGTGCTAGAGATGGAGCAGGGGGAAATGAGCAGTTCTTC. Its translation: CSARDGAGGNEQFF.

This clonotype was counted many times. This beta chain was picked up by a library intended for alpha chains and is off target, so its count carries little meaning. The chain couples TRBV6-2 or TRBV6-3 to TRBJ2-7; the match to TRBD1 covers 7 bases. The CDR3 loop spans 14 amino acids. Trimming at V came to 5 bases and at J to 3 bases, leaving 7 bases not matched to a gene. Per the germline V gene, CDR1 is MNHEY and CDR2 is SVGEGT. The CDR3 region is CASSPQGPNYEQYF. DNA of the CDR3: TGTGCCAGCAGTCCACAGGGGCCTAACTACGAGCAGTACTTC.